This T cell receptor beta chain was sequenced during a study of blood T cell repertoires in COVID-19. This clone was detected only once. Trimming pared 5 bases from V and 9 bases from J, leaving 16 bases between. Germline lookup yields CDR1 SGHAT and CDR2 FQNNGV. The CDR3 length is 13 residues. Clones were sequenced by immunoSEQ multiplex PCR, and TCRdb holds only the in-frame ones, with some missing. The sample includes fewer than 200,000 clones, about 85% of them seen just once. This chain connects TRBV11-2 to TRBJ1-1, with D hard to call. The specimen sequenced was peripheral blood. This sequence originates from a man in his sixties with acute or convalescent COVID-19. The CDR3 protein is CASSPEGTAKAFF. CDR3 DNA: TGTGCCAGCAGCCCTGAGGGTACCGCTAAAGCTTTCTTT. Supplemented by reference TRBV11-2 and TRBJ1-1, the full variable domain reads EAGVAQSPRYKIIEKRQSVAFWCNPISGHATLYWYQQILGQGPKLLIQFQNNGVVDDSQLPKDRFSAERLKGVDSTLKIQPAKLEDSAVYLCASSPEGTAKAFFGQGTRLTVV.